Here is one T cell receptor beta chain with its context. The specificity of this receptor is unknown. Base qualities are not recorded, but no much larger clone differs from it by a single base. The source of the sample is a study of blood T cell repertoires in COVID-19 (dated by TCRdb to between 2020 and 2021). Turning to the overall study: The collaborator samples originated in the United States, Italy and Spain and spanned the acute and convalescent phases of COVID-19. The prospective study material was composed of cDNA or gDNA derived from T cells, B-cell-depleted T cells, or PBMCs. Subjects who had been exposed to COVID-19, were actively infected with it, or had recovered from it provided the deeply sampled blood TCRbeta repertoires that made up the dataset. The repertoires were made available in a free public database intended to serve as a resource for research on the immune response to SARS-CoV-2. The samples were drawn from two sources: the first 160 participants of the ongoing ImmuneRACE study, and 1,200 or so subjects contributed by 6 global collaborators. A de-identified subject ID, COVID-19 status, age in years and sex were almost always included in the sample metadata. Where HLA class I and class II types were available, the types were taken from metadata supplied by the sample provider, not from assay-based typing. Study-level results and caveats: The quantity of clinical and demographic metadata differed by source and by participant and was supplied without curation.

The collaborating institutions used their own protocols to collect whole blood in K2EDTA tubes. For TCRbeta analysis, collaborators shipped samples as frozen whole blood, isolated PBMCs, or DNA extracted from either of those sample types. The immunoSEQ Assay, a bias-controlled multiplex PCR, was used to amplify TCRbeta CDR3 regions from genomic DNA. The source study handled its data this way. Within the assay, amplification of reference gene primers was used to estimate how many nucleated cells each sample contained. Sequence reads were collapsed and filtered to measure the absolute abundance of every unique TCRbeta CDR3 rearrangement. For each sample, productive Simpson clonality was calculated by taking the square root of Simpson's diversity index across productive rearrangements. The table comes from immuneACCESS by way of TCRdb, which keeps in-frame sequences with V and J called. Part of the clones is missing from these tables; in studies checked, under half for an unresolved V gene and the rest for unknown reasons. V, J and clone size are taken as reported in that table, and D and trimming were inferred from the DNA itself. This sample has roughly 190,000 clones in its table, and more than 80% of those were observed once. The ten largest make up around 8% of the sample.

The CDR3 numbers 14 residues from cysteine through phenylalanine. Only CDR3 DNA remains: 42 bases, in frame from the first base. Unmatched junction bases come to 5, with V trimmed by 6 bases and J by 4 bases. Via the germline V gene, CDR1 is MNHEY and CDR2 SVGAGI. Sequences were obtained from peripheral blood. The chain was built from TRBV6-5 and TRBJ1-2; 10 bases in between match TRBD1. The clonotype comes from a woman aged 60-75 years with acute or convalescent COVID-19. The DNA sequence is given as TGTGCCAGCAGGTTCCGGGACAGGGGCTATGGCTACACCTTC. The translation is CASRFRDRGYGYTF.